The rows below give T cell receptor beta chains drawn from one sample of a study of blood T cell repertoires in COVID-19. The assay was immunoSEQ multiplex PCR, and TCRdb's table has in-frame clones only and misses some. The profile shows hundreds of thousands of clones, 80% of them singletons. The sequencing sample was made of PBMCs or T cells enriched from blood (not recorded which). The receptors come from a middle-aged woman with acute COVID-19. CDR3s include the opening cysteine and the closing phenylalanine or tryptophan. The D gene is left open where the match is weak. For some rows the clone size is stated as once, few or many, or as a class when expanded; others skip it.

d_gene	v_gene	j_gene	abundance	CDR3nt	CDR3aa
TRBD1	TRBV7-3	TRBJ1-1	-	TGTGCCAGCAGCCCATCGCCCCAGGGGGCAGGGACTGAAGCTTTCTTT	CASSPSPQGAGTEAFF
TRBD2	TRBV7-9	TRBJ2-5	-	TGTGCCAGCAGCTTAATAGCGGGGGGGCCCGAGACCCAGTACTTC	CASSLIAGGPETQYF
-	TRBV6-5	TRBJ1-1	-	TGTGCCAGCAGTTACTCCGGAGCTGAAGCTTTCTTT	CASSYSGAEAFF
TRBD2	TRBV6-2/TRBV6-3	TRBJ2-2	-	TGTGCCAGCACTTATGGGACTAGCCACACCGGGGAGCTGTTTTTT	CASTYGTSHTGELFF
-	TRBV3-1/TRBV3-2	TRBJ2-4	once	TGTGCCAGCAGCCAAGACCTCGCCAAAAACATTCAGTACTTC	CASSQDLAKNIQYF
-	TRBV7-2	TRBJ1-3	few	TGTGCCAGCAGCCTCTCCGGCGGAAACTCTGGAAACACCATATATTTT	CASSLSGGNSGNTIYF
TRBD1	TRBV5-6	TRBJ2-3	few	TGTGCCAGCAGCACCGGGACAGGGGTGACAGATACGCAGTATTTT	CASSTGTGVTDTQYF
TRBD1	TRBV7-2	TRBJ2-7	-	TGTGCCAGCAGCTTAGATAACAGGGGAAGGGAGCAGTACTTC	CASSLDNRGREQYF
TRBD1	TRBV19	TRBJ2-3	-	TGTGCCAGCAGAAGAGCACAGACAGGGGTGAACACAGATACGCAGTATTTT	CASRRAQTGVNTDTQYF
-	TRBV7-9	TRBJ1-2	-	TGTGCCAGCAGCTTAAGGGACACTGATCCATATGGCTACACCTTC	CASSLRDTDPYGYTF
TRBD1	TRBV2	TRBJ1-5	few	TGTGCCAGCAGTAGGACAGGGAGTTATCAGCCCCAGCATTTT	CASSRTGSYQPQHF
TRBD1	TRBV9	TRBJ1-2	-	TGTGCCAGCAGCGTGGCCTCCGGGACAGGGGATGGCTACACCTTC	CASSVASGTGDGYTF
TRBD1	TRBV7-8	TRBJ1-1	many	TGTGCCAGCAGCTTAGCGCCAGGACAGGGGGCCCAAACTGAAGCTTTCTTT	CASSLAPGQGAQTEAFF
-	TRBV28	TRBJ1-4	-	TGTGCCAGCAGTTTAACGGGAGACGTTAATGAAAAACTGTTTTTT	CASSLTGDVNEKLFF
TRBD2	TRBV7-9	TRBJ2-1	-	TGTGGCGGGAGGAGGTGGAATGAGCAGTTCTTC	CGGRRWNEQFF
TRBD2	TRBV24-1	TRBJ2-1	-	TGTGCCACCGCCGGGAGGGGGGAGCGTTACAATGAGCAGTTCTTC	CATAGRGERYNEQFF
TRBD2	TRBV7-8	TRBJ2-2	-	TGTGCCAGCAGCTTGGCGGGAGGGGTCACCGGGGAGCTGTTTTTT	CASSLAGGVTGELFF
-	TRBV9	TRBJ2-1	-	TGTGCCAGCAGCGCCCACCTCTTGGGGGGTGAGCAGTTCTTC	CASSAHLLGGEQFF
TRBD1	TRBV4-1	TRBJ2-2	-	TGCGCCAGCAGCCAGGCGCCTTGGACAGGGGGCATAAACACCGGGGAGCTGTTTTTT	CASSQAPWTGGINTGELFF
TRBD2	TRBV24-1	TRBJ2-1	once	TGTGCCACCAGTGATTCGACTAGCTGGGGTGGAGGGGAGGATGAGCAGTTCTTC	CATSDSTSWGGGEDEQFF
-	TRBV5-8	TRBJ1-5	once	TGTGCCAGCACCCAATCGCAGGGGATTAATCAGCCCCAGCATTTT	CASTQSQGINQPQHF
-	TRBV27	TRBJ1-4	few	TGTGCCAGCAGTTTATCGAGGTTATTAGTTGGGGAAAAACTGTTTTTT	CASSLSRLLVGEKLFF
-	TRBV13	TRBJ1-1	-	TGTGCCAGCAGCTCCTGGAACACTGAAGCTTTCTTT	CASSSWNTEAFF
-	TRBV12-5	TRBJ1-1	-	TGTGCTAGTGGTTTGTTTGGTGGTAGCACTGAAGCTTTCTTT	CASGLFGGSTEAFF
-	TRBV9	TRBJ1-2	once	TGTGCCAGCAGCGTAGATATAGGGGTAAACTATGGCTACACCTTC	CASSVDIGVNYGYTF
-	TRBV20-1	TRBJ1-2	-	TGCAGTGCCGGAGATTGGGGCTACACCTTC	CSAGDWGYTF
-	TRBV3-1/TRBV3-2	TRBJ2-7	-	TGTGCCAGCAGCCACCGGGGCTACGAGCAGTACTTC	CASSHRGYEQYF
-	TRBV30	TRBJ2-7	once	TGTGCCTGGAATGTAGACCCAATATCCCAGCGGGTGGGCGAGCAGTACTTC	CAWNVDPISQRVGEQYF
-	TRBV10-3	TRBJ1-2	-	TGTGCCATCAGTGAGTCCCAAGGGGGTATTGGCTACACCTTC	CAISESQGGIGYTF
-	TRBV7-3	TRBJ1-6	-	TGTGCCAGCAGCCCAGGGGCAGGTGGTAATTCACCCCTCCACTTT	CASSPGAGGNSPLHF
-	TRBV7-8	TRBJ2-3	-	TGTGCCAGCACCCTAGTAGGGGGTAGGGGATTAGATACGCAGTATTTT	CASTLVGGRGLDTQYF
TRBD1	TRBV7-2	TRBJ2-1	-	TGTGCCAGCAGCCCCAGACAGGGGCTGTCCTACAATGAGCAGTTCTTC	CASSPRQGLSYNEQFF
-	TRBV27	TRBJ2-7	-	TGTGCCAGCAGCCGGGAGCAGTCCTACGAGCAGTACTTC	CASSREQSYEQYF
TRBD1	TRBV28	TRBJ1-2	-	TGTGCCAGCAGTCCGGGACAGGCTAACTATGGCTACACCTTC	CASSPGQANYGYTF
TRBD1	TRBV7-9	TRBJ1-2	-	TGTGCCAGCAGCGACGACAGGGACCCCGTTAAGGGCTACACCTTC	CASSDDRDPVKGYTF
TRBD2	TRBV7-2	TRBJ2-3	few	TGTGCCAGCACCGACGGGGGGGCAGATACGCAGTATTTT	CASTDGGADTQYF
TRBD1	TRBV27	TRBJ1-6	-	TGTGCCAGCAGTTACAGGGGCTCGTACTCCTATAATTCACCCCTCCACTTT	CASSYRGSYSYNSPLHF
-	TRBV7-8	TRBJ1-2	-	TGTGCCAGCAACGCGAGAAGGGGGAAGGGCTATGGCTACACCTTC	CASNARRGKGYGYTF
TRBD1	TRBV9	TRBJ1-3	-	TGTGCCAGCAGCCCCCTCCCGACAGGGAGCTCTGGAAACACCATATATTTT	CASSPLPTGSSGNTIYF
-	TRBV7-2	TRBJ1-1	-	TGTGCCAGCAGCTTATTGGGGGCGAACACTGAAGCTTTCTTT	CASSLLGANTEAFF
-	TRBV9	TRBJ2-7	-	TGTGCCAGCAGCCTCAGGGCGTCCGACTCCTACGAGCAGTACTTC	CASSLRASDSYEQYF
TRBD1	TRBV5-6	TRBJ1-1	-	TGTGCCAGCAGCCCCGACAGGGGCCGTACTGAAGCTTTCTTT	CASSPDRGRTEAFF
TRBD2	TRBV11-2	TRBJ2-7	-	TGTGCCAGCAGACTAGCGGGAACCTACGAGCAGTACTTC	CASRLAGTYEQYF
-	TRBV7-2	TRBJ2-3	-	TGTGCCAGCAGCTTATCACGAGCCGGAGATACGCAGTATTTT	CASSLSRAGDTQYF
TRBD1	TRBV29-1	TRBJ2-1	-	TGCAGCGTTGAAGCACACAGGGGACCGAACTCCTACAATGAGCAGTTCTTC	CSVEAHRGPNSYNEQFF
-	TRBV10-3	TRBJ2-7	-	TGTGCCATCAGTGAATTAGAAGAGCAGTACTTC	CAISELEEQYF
TRBD1	TRBV5-1	TRBJ1-5	once	TGCGCCAGCAGCTTGGCTGGGACAGATCATCAGCCCCAGCATTTT	CASSLAGTDHQPQHF
-	TRBV19	TRBJ1-1	-	TGTGCCAGTAGTGCAGGGATCGGCACTGAAGCTTTCTTT	CASSAGIGTEAFF
TRBD2	TRBV11-2	TRBJ2-5	many	TGTGCCAGCAGCCTACAGCGGGGCCTTCAAGAGACCCAGTACTTC	CASSLQRGLQETQYF
-	TRBV20-1	TRBJ2-2	-	TGCAGTGCTAGTACCCACTTCCGAGGCACCGGGGAGCTGTTTTTT	CSASTHFRGTGELFF
TRBD2	TRBV5-1	TRBJ2-3	-	TGCGCCAGCAGCTTAGCGGGGGCTAGCACAGATACGCAGTATTTT	CASSLAGASTDTQYF
-	TRBV2	TRBJ2-3	-	TGTGCCAGCAGCGAACAGGCTGCAGATACGCAGTATTTT	CASSEQAADTQYF
-	TRBV25-1	TRBJ1-5	few	TGTGCCAGCAGTGAAAGGGGGTGGCAGCCCCAGCATTTT	CASSERGWQPQHF
TRBD2	TRBV28	TRBJ2-1	many	TGTGCCAGCAGTTCCCCCGGGACTAACTCCTACAATGAGCAGTTCTTC	CASSSPGTNSYNEQFF
-	TRBV5-1	TRBJ2-5	-	TGCGCCAGCAGCCGAGAGACAGCCCAAGAGACCCAGTACTTC	CASSRETAQETQYF
-	TRBV27	TRBJ2-1	-	TGTGCCAGCGGGGAGGGGCAGGGGGCGCTTAATGAGCAGTTCTTC	CASGEGQGALNEQFF